This is a list of T cell receptor beta chains from one sample in a study of CD8+CD57+ T cells in acquired aplastic anemia. TCRdb redid the calling of the reads with MiXCR, one entry per CDR3 protein. The sample gives about 95,000 distinct CDR3 sequences, 55% to 80% of which show up once; 65% is in the top ten. The sample was sorted CD4+, CD8+, or CD8+CD57+ T cells (not recorded which) from PBMCs. These TCRs come from a human donor with aplastic anemia. Each CDR3 is given with its conserved first and last residue. D genes are given only for firm matches. Where a row states a size, it is once, few, many or the class of an expanded clone; other rows omit it.

size	D	J	V	CDR3	DNA
.	.	TRBJ1-2	TRBV29-1	CSVEDPARGYTF	TGCAGCGTTGAAGATCCAGCCAGGGGCTACACCTTC
many	.	TRBJ2-1	TRBV9	CASSPEERSEQFF	TGTGCCAGCAGCCCCGAAGAGCGATCTGAGCAGTTCTTC
.	.	TRBJ1-1	TRBV7-3	CASSSSHGDTEAFF	TGTGCCAGCAGCTCCTCGCACGGCGACACTGAAGCTTTCTTT
.	.	TRBJ1-2	TRBV10-3	CAISEQIGISGYTF	TGTGCCATCAGTGAGCAAATCGGGATTAGTGGCTACACCTTC
few	.	TRBJ2-7	TRBV7-8	CASSLARGTYEQYF	TGTGCCAGCAGCTTAGCCCGGGGGACCTACGAGCAGTACTTC
once	.	TRBJ1-6	TRBV12-3/TRBV12-4	CASSLSRTSPLHF	TGTGCCAGCAGTTTATCCCGCACTTCACCCCTCCACTTT
.	TRBD1	TRBJ2-7	TRBV4-2	CASSPGTGSSYEQYF	TGTGCCAGCAGCCCTGGGACAGGGAGCTCCTACGAGCAGTACTTC
.	.	TRBJ2-2	TRBV7-9	CASSWDWSGELFF	TGTGCCAGCAGCTGGGACTGGTCCGGGGAGCTGTTTTTT
.	TRBD1	TRBJ2-5	TRBV15	CATSIDRGRETQYF	TGTGCCACCAGCATAGACAGGGGAAGAGAGACCCAGTACTTC
.	.	TRBJ1-2	TRBV14	CASSQYGYTF	TGTGCCAGCAGCCAGTATGGCTACACCTTC